This T cell receptor beta chain is drawn from a study of Tregs in tolerant kidney transplant recipients. Study-level results: Biological reproducibility was not directly addressed, but technical replication error appeared minimal. Tregs expanded with activated donor B cells seemed most donor-specific. The small number of patients limits these findings pending further validation.

Unstimulated regulatory T cells (CD4+CD25+CD127-), CD4+CD25- non-regulatory cells, CD4 and CD8 cells were FACS-sorted from thawed PBMCs. Remarks on this clone: What it binds is unknown.

CDR3 size: 12 residues. The V end was cut by 0 bases, the J end by 5 bases, with 3 bases between. Per the germline V gene, CDR1 is MNHEY and CDR2 is SVGAGI. Assay used: immunoSEQ multiplex PCR; TCRdb lists only in-frame clones, some missing. The table lists some 240,000 clones, about four fifths of them singletons. Sequenced sample: CD4+ T cells from blood. The receptor was isolated from a human donor in good health. The chain carries TRBV6-5 and TRBJ2-3; unclear D gene. The CDR3 sequence is CASSYSRDTQYF. The CDR3 DNA reads as TGTGCCAGCAGTTACTCTAGAGATACGCAGTATTTT.